This T cell receptor beta chain appears in the sequencing data of a study of read filtering for tumor transcriptome and immune sequencing. Study overall: DNase treatment preceded whole-transcriptome library preparation. Findings and limits, study-wide: Dropping single-read clonotypes raised IR-seq and RNA-seq shared-clonotype correlation.

From roughly 390 ng of RNA, a library with molecular barcoded alpha/delta and beta/gamma adaptors was made. TCRdb re-derived calls from the reads in MiXCR, one entry per CDR3 protein. The sample contains around 58,000 distinct CDR3 sequences, roughly 13% of which appear only once. This clonotype showed up many times. Its target is not known. In germline, CDR1 is DFQATT, CDR2 SNEGSKA (reference sequence). The CDR3 runs 14 residues. V dropped 4 bases and J dropped 5; count of bases not matched to a gene: 5. The sample comprised a population of CD138-negative cells sorted from bone marrow. This TCR was sampled from a donor over 35 with multiple myeloma. The chain joins TRBV20-1 to TRBJ2-3; 11 positions match TRBD1. In DNA form, the CDR3 reads TGCAGTGCTACCTGGGACAGGGGGGTAGATACGCAGTATTTT. Translating gives CSATWDRGVDTQYF.